This entry features one T cell receptor (beta chain) sequence. What it binds is not known. This CDR3 has 13 amino acids. Trimming took off 2 bases at V and 8 bases at J, with 10 bases between the two ends. CDR1 is LGHNA, CDR2 YNFKEQ, per germline. This sample is part of a study of blood T cells in healthy people across ages. Study results and caveats: A strong correlation between TCR beta diversity and naive T cell percentage was seen. Per-million-T-cell TCR beta diversity fell roughly linearly with age.

A second roughly 6 to 12 cycle PCR used barcoded and J-beta primers. TCRdb re-called the 5' RACE reads with MiXCR, one entry per CDR3 protein. The sample carries under 2 million distinct CDR3 sequences, about 31% recorded once. The clonotype comes from a woman in her twenties or thirties in good health. The chain has TRBV4-2 and TRBJ2-1; possible D gene TRBD1, 5 bases. Sequencing was performed on blood. The CDR3 here is CASSQQQGDEQFF. The CDR3 DNA reads as TGTGCCAGCAGCCAACAGCAGGGCGATGAGCAGTTCTTC.